These 17 T cell receptor beta chains share one sample of origin, sequenced in a study of blood T cell repertoires in COVID-19. Sequenced by immunoSEQ multiplex PCR; TCRdb stores in-frame clones only, minus some. Here the sample spans roughly 220,000 clones, 86% being singletons. Input material: PBMCs or T cells enriched from blood (not recorded which). Receptors originate from a woman aged 40 to 49 with acute COVID-19.

The rearrangement uses TRBV7-9 and TRBJ1-1; D might be TRBD1 (5 bases). V was shortened by 8 bases and J by 3 bases, with 19 bases between the two germline ends. The CDR3 runs 15 residues. CDR1 is SEHNR and CDR2 is FQNEAQ in the germline V gene (reference sequence). The DNA for the CDR3 is TGTGCCAGCCTATCTACCGGGGGGGTTCACACTGAAGCTTTCTTT. It encodes CASLSTGGVHTEAFF. Full variable domain (rest looked up from reference TRBV7-9 and TRBJ1-1): DTGVSQNPRHKITKRGQNVTFRCDPISEHNRLYWYRQTLGQGPEFLTYFQNEAQLEKSRLLSDRFSAERPKGSFSTLEIQRTEQGDSAMYLCASLSTGGVHTEAFFGQGTRLTVV.

The CDR3 coding sequence is TGTGCTAGTGGTTTGGGAACGACAGGGACTAGCACAGATACGCAGTATTTT. Its translation is CASGLGTTGTSTDTQYF. The V gene is TRBV12-5, the J gene TRBJ2-3; D perhaps matches TRBD1 (7 bases). This CDR3 has 17 residues. The V gene's germline CDR1 is LGHNT and CDR2 FRNRAP. V lost 1 base, J lost 0 bases, and 14 bases lay in between.

V is TRBV18 and J is TRBJ1-1; 8 nucleotides align to TRBD1. This CDR3 comprises 15 residues. The V gene's germline CDR1 is KGHSH and CDR2 LQKENI. V trimming: 3 bases; J trimming: 4 bases; junction bases outside the gene matches: 7. CDR3 coding DNA: TGTGCCAGCTCACCCGCAGGGGGCTCGAGCACTGAAGCTTTCTTT. As protein: CASSPAGGSSTEAFF.

The chain is built from TRBV18 and TRBJ1-1; D possibly corresponds to TRBD1 (6 bases). This CDR3 has 15 residues. V lost 3 bases to trimming and J lost 8 bases, with 19 bases between them. Per the germline V gene, CDR1 is KGHSH and CDR2 is LQKENI. The CDR3 DNA is TGTGCCAGCTCACCCCGGACAGCGTCCGTTCGGGAAGCTTTCTTT. Its protein is CASSPRTASVREAFF.

This clone was seen a handful of times. The chain is built from TRBV5-8 and TRBJ2-2; D call uncertain. The CDR3 is made up of 13 amino acids. Germline lookup yields CDR1 SGHTS and CDR2 YDEGEE. Trimming left V 0 bases short and J 4 bases short, with 4 bases between. CDR3 loop: CASSLASTGELFF. Written as DNA, the CDR3 is TGTGCCAGCAGCTTGGCCAGCACCGGGGAGCTGTTTTTT.

The J gene is TRBJ1-1, the V gene TRBV2; tentatively, D is TRBD1 (6 bases). There are 13 residues in the CDR3. The germline V and J ends were trimmed by 8 bases and 11 bases, with 21 bases remaining between them. Germline V CDR1 and CDR2: SNHLY, FYNNEI. CDR3 sequence reads: CASRLQGPTGAFF. CDR3 coding DNA: TGTGCCAGCCGCCTTCAGGGGCCCACGGGGGCTTTCTTT.

The chain has TRBV5-8 and TRBJ1-1; TRBD1 aligns across 7 bases. The CDR3 consists of 14 residues. Germline CDR1 is SGHTS and CDR2 is YDEGEE. V shed 2 bases and J 4 bases; nucleotides not matched to a gene: 5. DNA for the CDR3: TGTGCCAGCAGCTTCAACAGGGGTACCACTGAAGCTTTCTTT. This gives the protein CASSFNRGTTEAFF.

This chain links TRBV27 with TRBJ2-2; 9 bases agree with TRBD1. Germline CDR1 reads MNHEY; CDR2 reads SMNVEV (reference sequence). CDR3 length: 16 amino acids. After removal of 6 bases from V and 5 bases from J, the junction contained 10 bases not matched to a gene. CDR3 in amino acids: CASRTYGQGKTGELFF. Here the CDR3 DNA reads TGTGCCAGCAGAACCTACGGACAGGGGAAAACCGGGGAGCTGTTTTTT.

This clone showed up just a few times. The chain carries TRBV7-6 and TRBJ1-1; 7 bases are a match to TRBD1. Germline CDR1 reads SGHVS; CDR2 reads FNYEAQ. The junction had 6 bases not matched to a gene; V was cut back by 3 bases and J by 2 bases. CDR3 length equals 15 residues. The CDR3 nucleotides are TGTGCCAGCAGCTTCTTAGCAGGGGGAAACACTGAAGCTTTCTTT. It yields the protein CASSFLAGGNTEAFF.

This clone has only one observation. This chain joins TRBV3-1 (or the pseudogene TRBV3-2) and TRBJ2-1, with 12 bases matching TRBD2. This CDR3 has 16 residues. Per germline, CDR1 LGHDT and CDR2 YNNKEL (reference sequence). Germline trimming cut 5 bases from V and 9 bases from J; bases unmatched to any gene: 11. The chain's CDR3 is CASSSSLAGGPGEQFF. The CDR3 DNA is TGTGCCAGCAGCTCCTCTCTAGCGGGGGGGCCTGGTGAGCAGTTCTTC.

CDR3 coding DNA: TGTGCCAGCAGCGCCTCCGGGAGCCTCTCGGGCAATCAGCCCCAGCATTTT. Protein product: CASSASGSLSGNQPQHF. The chain couples TRBV5-6 to TRBJ1-5; D is ambiguous. Per germline, CDR1 SGHDT and CDR2 YYEEEE. Trimming stripped 4 bases from V and 2 bases from J, with 19 bases between. CDR3 length: 17 residues.

The chain has TRBV9 and TRBJ1-1, with 8 bases that match TRBD1. This CDR3 comprises 15 residues. Trimming cost V 0 bases and J 7 bases; bases outside gene matches: 8. Germline V gene data show CDR1 as SGDLS and CDR2 as YYNGEE. CDR3 bases: TGTGCCAGCAGCGTAGGGAGGACAGGGACAGATGAAGCTTTCTTT. Protein sequence: CASSVGRTGTDEAFF.

This clone has a single count. The chain uses TRBV19 and TRBJ1-2, with a possible D match to TRBD1 (6 bases). Germline lookup yields CDR1 LNHDA and CDR2 SQIVND (reference sequence). The CDR3 totals 14 residues. The V gene lost 7 bases and the J gene lost 8 bases, with 20 bases spanning the gap. CDR3 region: CASTRNRDVFGYTF. CDR3 sequence (DNA): TGTGCCAGTACCCGGAACAGGGACGTGTTCGGCTACACCTTC.

The chain recombines TRBV6-5 with TRBJ1-5; D uncertain. Germline CDR1 reads MNHEY; CDR2 reads SVGAGI. There are 10 residues in the CDR3. Between the trimmed V and J ends, which lost 7 bases and 6 bases, there was a span of 4 bases. The CDR3, as DNA: TGTGCCAGCACTACTCAGCCCCAGCATTTT. Protein sequence: CASTTQPQHF.

The CDR3 region has the DNA TGTGCCAGCAGTTACTCTGGGGACAGGTTCCACGAGCAGTACTTC. Protein sequence: CASSYSGDRFHEQYF. V usage is TRBV6-5 and J usage is TRBJ2-7; 8 bases agree with TRBD1. Germline V gene data show CDR1 as MNHEY and CDR2 as SVGAGI. This CDR3 is 15 amino acids long. V shed 0 bases, J shed 5 bases, and the junction held 6 bases outside the gene matches.

This sequence joins TRBV5-4 and TRBJ1-2, with TRBD1 matching 8 bases. The trim removed 0 bases at V and 6 bases at J, leaving 16 bases unmatched. The length of the CDR3 is 18 residues. Germline CDR1 SGHNT, CDR2 YYREEE (reference sequence). The CDR3 protein is CASSLAGKAGGSVNGYTF. Here the CDR3 DNA reads TGTGCCAGCAGCTTGGCCGGAAAGGCAGGGGGCTCGGTAAATGGCTACACCTTC.

The gene calls are TRBV5-1 and TRBJ1-1; 9 positions agree with TRBD1. The CDR3 extends over 16 amino acids. In germline, CDR1 is SGHRS, CDR2 YFSETQ. J was trimmed by 1 base and V by 3 bases; bases with no gene match: 7. The CDR3 loop is CASSSDPGQGNTEAFF. The CDR3 nucleotides read TGCGCCAGCAGCTCAGATCCGGGACAGGGGAACACTGAAGCTTTCTTT.